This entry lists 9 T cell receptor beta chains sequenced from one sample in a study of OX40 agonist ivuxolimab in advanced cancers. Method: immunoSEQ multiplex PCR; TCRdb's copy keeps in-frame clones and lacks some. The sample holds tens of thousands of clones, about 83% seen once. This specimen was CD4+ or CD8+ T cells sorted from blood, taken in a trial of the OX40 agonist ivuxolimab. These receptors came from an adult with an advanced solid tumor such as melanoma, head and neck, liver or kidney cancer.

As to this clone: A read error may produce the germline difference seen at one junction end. CDR3 region: CASGSASF. In nucleotides, the CDR3 is TGTGCTAGTGGTTCTGCCTCCTTC. V and J are TRBV12-5 and TRBJ2-7, with D unclear. Germline V CDR1 and CDR2: LGHNT, FRNRAP. This CDR3 is 8 amino acids long.

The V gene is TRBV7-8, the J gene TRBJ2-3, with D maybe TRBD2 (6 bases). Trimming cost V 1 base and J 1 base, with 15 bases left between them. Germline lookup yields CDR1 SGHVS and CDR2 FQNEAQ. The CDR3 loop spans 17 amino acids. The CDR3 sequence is CASSLGRLGRGTDTQYF. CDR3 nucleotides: TGTGCCAGCAGCTTAGGACGGCTCGGGAGAGGCACAGATACGCAGTATTTT.

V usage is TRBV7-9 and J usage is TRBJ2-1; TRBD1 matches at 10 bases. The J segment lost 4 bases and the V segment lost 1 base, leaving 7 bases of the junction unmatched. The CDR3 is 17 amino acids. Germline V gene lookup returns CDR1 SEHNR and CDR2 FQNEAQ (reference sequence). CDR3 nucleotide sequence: TGTGCCAGCAGCTTAGGCTGGACAGGGGGAGAATACAATGAGCAGTTCTTC. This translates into CASSLGWTGGEYNEQFF. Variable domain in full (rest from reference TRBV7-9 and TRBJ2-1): DTGVSQNPRHKITKRGQNVTFRCDPISEHNRLYWYRQTLGQGPEFLTYFQNEAQLEKSRLLSDRFSAERPKGSFSTLEIQRTEQGDSAMYLCASSLGWTGGEYNEQFFGPGTRLTVL.

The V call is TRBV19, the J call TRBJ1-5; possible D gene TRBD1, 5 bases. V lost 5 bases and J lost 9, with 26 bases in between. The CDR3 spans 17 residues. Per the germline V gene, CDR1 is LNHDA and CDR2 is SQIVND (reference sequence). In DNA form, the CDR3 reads TGTGCCAGTAGTTCAACCGCTGCACAGGCCCTTCTTGGGCCCCAGCATTTT. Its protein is CASSSTAAQALLGPQHF. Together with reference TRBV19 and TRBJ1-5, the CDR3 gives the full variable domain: DGGITQSPKYLFRKEGQNVTLSCEQNLNHDAMYWYRQDPGQGLRLIYYSQIVNDFQKGDIAEGYSVSREKKESFPLTVTSAQKNPTAFYLCASSSTAAQALLGPQHFGDGTRLSIL.

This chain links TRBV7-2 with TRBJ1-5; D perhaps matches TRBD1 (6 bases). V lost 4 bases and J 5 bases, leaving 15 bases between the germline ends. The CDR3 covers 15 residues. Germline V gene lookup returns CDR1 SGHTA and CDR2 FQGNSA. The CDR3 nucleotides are TGTGCCAGCAGCTACAGGGCCTGGGGGGATCAGCCCCAGCATTTT. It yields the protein CASSYRAWGDQPQHF.

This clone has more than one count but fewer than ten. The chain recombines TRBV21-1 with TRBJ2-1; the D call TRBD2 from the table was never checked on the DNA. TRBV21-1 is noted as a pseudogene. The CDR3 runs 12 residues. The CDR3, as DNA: TGTGCCAGCACACGGCGGGGGGGTGAGCAGTTCTTC. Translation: CASTRRGGEQFF.

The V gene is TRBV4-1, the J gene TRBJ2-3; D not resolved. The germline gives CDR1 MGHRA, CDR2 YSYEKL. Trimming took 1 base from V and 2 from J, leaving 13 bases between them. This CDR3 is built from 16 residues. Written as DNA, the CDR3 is TGCGCCAGCAGCCAAGGTGGCGGCCGATTCACAGATACGCAGTATTTT. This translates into CASSQGGGRFTDTQYF.

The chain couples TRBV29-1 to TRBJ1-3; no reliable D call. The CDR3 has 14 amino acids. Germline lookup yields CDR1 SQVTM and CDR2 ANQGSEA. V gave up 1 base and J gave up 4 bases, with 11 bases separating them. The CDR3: CSVEGASRGNTIYF. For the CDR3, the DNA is TGCAGCGTTGAAGGAGCTTCCAGGGGAAACACCATATATTTT.

CDR3 nucleotides: TGTGCCAGCAGCCAACAAGTGGGGGGGTGGGACCAGTACTTC. It translates to CASSQQVGGWDQYF. The chain uses TRBV4-2 and TRBJ2-5, with TRBD2 matching over 7 bases. This CDR3 has 14 residues. The germline V gene encodes CDR1 LGHNA and CDR2 YNFKEQ. V lost 2 bases, J lost 10 bases, and 10 bases stayed unmatched.